Sequencing of this T cell receptor (beta chain) was carried out in a study of blood T cell repertoires in COVID-19. Study background: Samples taken during acute and convalescent COVID-19 were collected in the United States, Italy and Spain. Nucleic acid was either cDNA or gDNA, and it came from T cells, B-cell-depleted T cells, or PBMCs.

Germline-derived CDR1 and CDR2 are SQVTM and ANQGSEA. This CDR3 has 13 residues. The V gene lost 3 bases and the J gene lost 1 base, with 7 bases spanning the gap. Methods used by the authors: Scientists estimated how many nucleated cells there were by amplifying reference gene primers. Clones were read by immunoSEQ multiplex PCR, and TCRdb kept only the in-frame ones, dropping some. Clone size and the V and J calls come from that table; the DNA yielded D and trimming. Among approximately 50,000 clones, roughly 88% were seen once, and the ten largest hold about 15%. The gene calls are TRBV29-1 and TRBJ2-1; a weak D match, TRBD1 (6 bases). The receptor comes from a human donor in a cohort sampled during active COVID-19. Material: peripheral blood. The CDR3 region is CSVDQGSYNEQFF. Here the CDR3 DNA reads TGCAGCGTTGATCAGGGGTCCTACAATGAGCAGTTCTTC.